This TCR beta chain was recorded in a study of beta chain features in type 1 diabetes. Study-wide points: HLA influence on TCRB rearrangement stayed unresolved here.

Trimming took 3 bases from V and 2 from J, leaving 14 bases between them. CDR1 is LNHNV, CDR2 YYDKDF, per germline (reference sequence). The CDR3 spans 16 residues. The isolated RNA, all of it, was reverse transcribed, so expressed TCRB transcripts were what got sequenced. Clones were sequenced by immunoSEQ multiplex PCR, and TCRdb holds only the in-frame ones, with some missing. The table has about 150,000 clones, 11% seen once. The table lists this clone with a few counts. What it binds is not known. The clonotype was recovered from a man aged 18 to 30 in good health. Material for sequencing was central memory CD4+ T cells from blood. This chain links TRBV15 with TRBJ1-5; a possible D gene is TRBD1 (5 bases). The CDR3 spells CATSSEGSWRNQPQHF. The CDR3 nucleotides read TGTGCCACCAGCAGCGAGGGGTCATGGCGCAATCAGCCCCAGCATTTT.